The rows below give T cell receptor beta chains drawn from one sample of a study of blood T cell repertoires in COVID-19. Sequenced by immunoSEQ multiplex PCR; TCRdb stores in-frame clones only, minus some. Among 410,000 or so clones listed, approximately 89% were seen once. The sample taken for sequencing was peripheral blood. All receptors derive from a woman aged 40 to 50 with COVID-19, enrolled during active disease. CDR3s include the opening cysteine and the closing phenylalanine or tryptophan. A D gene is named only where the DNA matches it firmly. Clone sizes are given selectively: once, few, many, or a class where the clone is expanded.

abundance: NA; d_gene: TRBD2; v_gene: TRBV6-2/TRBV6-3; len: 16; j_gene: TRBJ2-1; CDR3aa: CASSYPSGRVGNEQFF; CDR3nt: TGTGCCAGCAGTTACCCTAGCGGGAGGGTAGGCAATGAGCAGTTCTTC
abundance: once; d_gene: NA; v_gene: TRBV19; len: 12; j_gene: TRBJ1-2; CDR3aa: CARRGGVSGYTF; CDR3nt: TGTGCCAGGAGAGGGGGGGTGAGCGGCTACACCTTC
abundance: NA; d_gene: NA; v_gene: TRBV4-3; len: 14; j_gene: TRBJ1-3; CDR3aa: CASSQSPGANTIYF; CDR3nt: TGCGCCAGCAGCCAATCCCCGGGAGCAAACACCATATATTTT
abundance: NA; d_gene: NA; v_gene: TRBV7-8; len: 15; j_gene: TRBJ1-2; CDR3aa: CASSLGPGGAAGYTF; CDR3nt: TGTGCCAGCAGCTTAGGCCCCGGGGGGGCCGCAGGCTACACCTTC
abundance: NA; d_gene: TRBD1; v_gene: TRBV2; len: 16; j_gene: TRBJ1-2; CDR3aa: CASSEGGQGVIYGYTF; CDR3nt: TGTGCCAGCAGTGAAGGGGGACAGGGGGTGATCTATGGCTACACCTTC
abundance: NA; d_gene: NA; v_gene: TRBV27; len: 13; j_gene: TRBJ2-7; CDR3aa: CASSSRTDYEQYF; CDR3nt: TGTGCCAGCAGTTCCCGGACAGATTACGAGCAGTACTTC
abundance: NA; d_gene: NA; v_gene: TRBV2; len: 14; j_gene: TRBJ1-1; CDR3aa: CASSDLGGDTEAFF; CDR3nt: TGTGCCAGCAGTGACTTGGGCGGGGACACTGAAGCTTTCTTT
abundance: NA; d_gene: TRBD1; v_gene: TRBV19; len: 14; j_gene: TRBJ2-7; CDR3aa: CASSIGGQAREQYF; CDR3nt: TGTGCCAGTAGTATAGGGGGACAGGCACGCGAGCAGTACTTC
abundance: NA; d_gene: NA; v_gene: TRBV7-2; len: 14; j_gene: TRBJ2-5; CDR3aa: CASSPPLPQETQYF; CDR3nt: TGTGCCAGCAGCCCCCCCCTACCCCAAGAGACCCAGTACTTC
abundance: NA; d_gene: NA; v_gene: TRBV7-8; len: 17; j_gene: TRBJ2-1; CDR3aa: CASSAYGGRTTTDEQFF; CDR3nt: TGTGCCAGCAGCGCGTACGGGGGGCGAACTACCACAGATGAGCAGTTCTTC
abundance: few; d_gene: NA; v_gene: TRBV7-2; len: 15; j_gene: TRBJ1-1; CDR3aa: CASSLDGLAITEAFF; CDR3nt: TGTGCCAGCAGCTTAGACGGATTAGCGATCACTGAAGCTTTCTTT
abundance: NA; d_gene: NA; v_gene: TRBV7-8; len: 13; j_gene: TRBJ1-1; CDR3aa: CASSLVGMAEAFF; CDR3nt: TGTGCCAGCAGCTTAGTCGGGATGGCTGAAGCTTTCTTT
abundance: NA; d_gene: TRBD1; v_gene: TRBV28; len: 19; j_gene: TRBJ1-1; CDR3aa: CASTPPPGQGAGLGTEAFF; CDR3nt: TGTGCCAGCACCCCTCCACCGGGACAGGGGGCCGGATTGGGCACTGAAGCTTTCTTT
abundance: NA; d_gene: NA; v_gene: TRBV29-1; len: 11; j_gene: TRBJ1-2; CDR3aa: CSGRTAYGYTF; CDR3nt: TGCAGCGGCCGGACAGCGTATGGCTACACCTTC
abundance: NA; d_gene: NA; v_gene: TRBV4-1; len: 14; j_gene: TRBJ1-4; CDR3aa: CASSSAVGGEKLFF; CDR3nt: TGCGCCAGCAGCTCAGCCGTCGGGGGGGAAAAACTGTTTTTT
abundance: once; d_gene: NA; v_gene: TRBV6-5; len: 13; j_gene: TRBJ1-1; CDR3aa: CASGLGGYTEAFF; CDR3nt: TGTGCCAGCGGGCTCGGGGGTTACACTGAAGCTTTCTTT